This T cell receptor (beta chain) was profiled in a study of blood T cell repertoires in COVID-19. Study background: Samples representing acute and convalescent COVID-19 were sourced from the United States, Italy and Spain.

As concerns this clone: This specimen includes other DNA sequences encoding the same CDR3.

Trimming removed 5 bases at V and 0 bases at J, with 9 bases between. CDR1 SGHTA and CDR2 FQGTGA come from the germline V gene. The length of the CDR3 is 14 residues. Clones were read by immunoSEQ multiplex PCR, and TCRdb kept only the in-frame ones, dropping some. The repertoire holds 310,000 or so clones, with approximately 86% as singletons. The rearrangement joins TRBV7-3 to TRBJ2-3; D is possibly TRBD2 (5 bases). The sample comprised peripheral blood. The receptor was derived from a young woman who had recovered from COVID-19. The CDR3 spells CASSARTSTDTQYF. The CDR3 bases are TGTGCCAGCAGCGCACGGACTAGCACAGATACGCAGTATTTT. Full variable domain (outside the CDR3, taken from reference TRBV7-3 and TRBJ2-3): GAGVSQTPSNKVTEKGKYVELRCDPISGHTALYWYRQSLGQGPEFLIYFQGTGAADDSGLPNDRFFAVRPEGSVSTLKIQRTERGDSAVYLCASSARTSTDTQYFGPGTRLTVL.